The 17 T cell receptor beta chains listed next were all sequenced from one sample in a study of blood T cell repertoires in COVID-19. Generated by immunoSEQ multiplex PCR, the TCRdb table keeps only in-frame clones and is missing some. The sample yields around 20,000 clones, approximately 88% seen once. The sample consisted of peripheral blood. Receptors originate from a human donor in a cohort sampled during active COVID-19. The donor label of this sample is uncertain.

This chain uses TRBV15 with TRBJ1-2; tentative D call: TRBD1 (6 bases). In germline, CDR1 is LNHNV, CDR2 YYDKDF (reference sequence). V dropped 7 bases and J dropped 4 bases, with 10 bases sitting between them. CDR3 length equals 12 residues. The CDR3, as DNA: TGTGCCACCATGGAGGACAGCTATGGCTACACCTTC. Translating it yields CATMEDSYGYTF.

The chain couples TRBV20-1 to TRBJ2-1; 8 bases map to TRBD2. The CDR3 is 14 residues long. Per germline, CDR1 DFQATT and CDR2 SNEGSKA (reference sequence). Trimming at V came to 3 bases and at J to 4 bases, leaving 5 bases not matched to a gene. Here the CDR3 reads CSASWSSGYNEQFF. CDR3 coding DNA: TGCAGTGCTAGTTGGTCTAGCGGGTACAATGAGCAGTTCTTC.

V gene TRBV5-5 combines with J gene TRBJ1-5; 10 bases line up with TRBD1. The CDR3 covers 18 residues. Germline loops: CDR1 SGHKS, CDR2 YYEKEE (reference sequence). Trimming at V came to 4 bases and at J to 1 base, leaving 11 bases not matched to a gene. The CDR3 sequence is CASSPGQGLGGSNQPQHF. The CDR3 DNA reads as TGTGCCAGCAGCCCGGGACAGGGGTTAGGAGGGAGCAATCAGCCCCAGCATTTT. Full variable domain (missing parts from reference TRBV5-5 and TRBJ1-5): DAGVTQSPTHLIKTRGQQVTLRCSPISGHKSVSWYQQVLGQGPQFIFQYYEKEERGRGNFPDRFSARQFPNYSSELNVNALLLGDSALYLCASSPGQGLGGSNQPQHFGDGTRLSIL.

The rearrangement links TRBV9 to TRBJ2-7; possibly TRBD2 for D (6 bases). This CDR3 comprises 14 residues. CDR1 and CDR2 (germline): SGDLS, YYNGEE. Trimming took off 3 bases at V and 6 bases at J, with 16 bases between the two ends. CDR3 sequence (DNA): TGTGCCAGCAGCGAGGCAACGGGGGACGGCGAGCAGTACTTC. Protein: CASSEATGDGEQYF.

J is TRBJ2-2 and V is TRBV6-4; 7 bases map to TRBD2. CDR3 length: 14 amino acids. Trimming cost V 6 bases and J 8 bases; bases outside gene matches: 9. Germline V CDR1 and CDR2: MRHNA, SNTAGT. For the CDR3, the DNA is TGTGCCAGCAGGAAATATAGCGGGTCAGGGGAGCTGTTTTTT. As protein: CASRKYSGSGELFF.

The chain combines TRBV9 with TRBJ1-2; D is ambiguous. This CDR3 is built from 15 residues. With 1 base removed from V and 0 bases from J, the gap between germline ends came to 10 bases. Germline values: CDR1 SGDLS, CDR2 YYNGEE. DNA for the CDR3: TGTGCCAGCAGCGTATGGAGAGAGGCTAACTATGGCTACACCTTC. Translating gives CASSVWREANYGYTF.

This clone was seen a single time. The J gene is TRBJ2-3, the V gene TRBV5-4, with 14 bases that match TRBD2. V lost 2 bases to trimming and J lost 4 bases; unmatched junction nucleotides: 3. The CDR3 extends over 16 amino acids. Germline CDR1 and CDR2: SGHNT and YYREEE (reference sequence). CDR3 region: CASSFRLAGGSDTQYF. In DNA, the CDR3 is TGTGCCAGCAGCTTTAGACTAGCGGGAGGGTCAGATACGCAGTATTTT.

The chain links TRBV27 to TRBJ2-3, with 11 bases matching TRBD2. CDR1 MNHEY and CDR2 SMNVEV come from the germline V gene (reference sequence). After removal of 5 bases from V and 2 bases from J, the junction contained 6 bases not matched to a gene. The CDR3 spans 16 residues. The CDR3 sequence is CASSKYSGRDTDTQYF. For the CDR3, the DNA is TGTGCCAGCAGTAAATATAGCGGGAGGGACACAGATACGCAGTATTTT.

The genes are TRBV29-1 and TRBJ2-7; 13 bases fit TRBD2. V was pared by 4 bases and J by 4 bases, with 7 bases of the junction left unmatched. CDR1 SQVTM and CDR2 ANQGSEA come from the germline V gene. This CDR3 spans 15 amino acids. CDR3 DNA sequence: TGCAGCGTTGTTCCGGGACTAGCGGGACGGTACGAGCAGTACTTC. Translating gives CSVVPGLAGRYEQYF.

J is TRBJ1-2 and V is TRBV19; 10 nucleotides match TRBD1. This CDR3 has 14 residues. J gave up 7 bases and V 6 bases, and 8 bases lay outside the gene matches. Germline values: CDR1 LNHDA, CDR2 SQIVND (reference sequence). The CDR3 region is CASRQDRGLGGYTF. Here the CDR3 DNA reads TGTGCCAGTAGGCAGGACAGGGGGTTGGGTGGCTACACCTTC.

This chain connects TRBV5-5 to TRBJ1-2; 9 nucleotides align to TRBD1. J was trimmed by 6 bases and V by 0 bases; bases with no gene match: 3. The CDR3 has 14 amino acids. Germline V lookup: CDR1 SGHKS, CDR2 YYEKEE (reference sequence). The CDR3 DNA reads as TGTGCCAGCAGCTTGGCGGGGGACAGGGATGGCTACACCTTC. Amino acids: CASSLAGDRDGYTF.

The chain is built from TRBV5-6 and TRBJ2-7; tentatively, D is TRBD2 (6 bases). Germline V gene lookup returns CDR1 SGHDT and CDR2 YYEEEE. Trimming removed 0 bases from V and 5 bases from J, with 9 bases in between. The CDR3 covers 13 residues. DNA of the CDR3: TGTGCCAGCAGCTTGGATCCGGGGGACGAGCAGTACTTC. Residues: CASSLDPGDEQYF.

In nucleotides, the CDR3 is TGCGCCAGCAGCTTGAGTCTATGGGACAGGGAGGTTATGAACACTGAAGCTTTCTTT. Its protein is CASSLSLWDREVMNTEAFF. The V and J genes are TRBV5-1 and TRBJ1-1, with 9 bases that match TRBD1. J gave up 0 bases and V 1 base, and 13 bases lay outside the gene matches. The CDR3 is 19 amino acids. The V gene's germline CDR1 is SGHRS and CDR2 YFSETQ.

The CDR3 region is CASSSGLGALRGYTF. CDR3 nucleotide sequence: TGTGCCAGCAGTTCGGGTTTAGGAGCGCTTCGTGGCTACACCTTC. The chain recombines TRBV6-5 with TRBJ1-2; no reliable D call. V lost 4 bases and J lost 7, with 19 bases in between. In germline, CDR1 is MNHEY, CDR2 SVGAGI. This CDR3 has 15 amino acids.

The chain uses TRBV4-1 and TRBJ1-5; a weak D match, TRBD1 (5 bases). The germline CDR1 and CDR2 sequences are MGHRA and YSYEKL. The CDR3 is 17 residues long. Between the trimmed V and J ends, which lost 0 bases and 2 bases, there was a span of 14 bases. The CDR3 reads CASSQDGGIRGNQPQHF. CDR3 nucleotide sequence: TGCGCCAGCAGCCAAGACGGGGGAATTAGGGGCAATCAGCCCCAGCATTTT.

The chain recombines TRBV29-1 with TRBJ2-1; D not certain. This CDR3 has 13 residues. Germline loops: CDR1 SQVTM, CDR2 ANQGSEA. Trimming cost V 4 bases and J 3 bases, with 10 bases left between them. The CDR3 region has the DNA TGCAGCGTTGGGTGGCGGAACTACAATGAGCAGTTCTTC. Protein sequence: CSVGWRNYNEQFF.

This chain joins TRBV11-3 and TRBJ2-3; D is ambiguous. Trimming left V 0 bases short and J 0 bases short, with 7 bases between. CDR1 is SGHNT and CDR2 is YENEEA in the germline V gene. The CDR3 totals 15 residues. The CDR3 bases are TGTGCCAGCAGCTTAGACTACCTTAGCACAGATACGCAGTATTTT. Amino acid sequence: CASSLDYLSTDTQYF.